A single sample gave rise to the 17 T cell receptor beta chains below, sequenced in a study of beta chain features in type 1 diabetes. Reverse transcribing all isolated RNA meant expressed TCRB transcripts were sequenced. Data came from immunoSEQ multiplex PCR; TCRdb stores just in-frame clones and leaves some out. The sample includes approximately 300,000 clones, 9.5% to 12% of them seen just once. Sequencing input: naive CD4+ T cells from blood. Receptor source: a woman in her twenties or thirties in good health.

This clone was found a few times. This chain links TRBV7-9 with TRBJ2-2; 8 nucleotides agree with TRBD2. Germline loops: CDR1 SEHNR, CDR2 FQNEAQ (reference sequence). This CDR3 is built from 17 residues. V lost 4 bases to trimming and J lost 7 bases; unmatched junction nucleotides: 14. The CDR3 coding sequence is TGTGCCAGCAGCTACCGGAGTAGCGGGAACGTCATCGGGGAGCTGTTTTTT. Its protein is CASSYRSSGNVIGELFF.

This clone occurred a few times. This rearrangement joins TRBV28 to TRBJ2-1; 7 nucleotides match TRBD2. Germline-derived CDR1 and CDR2 are MDHEN and SYDVKM. The CDR3 is 15 amino acids. Trimming cost V 3 bases and J 7 bases; bases outside gene matches: 9. The CDR3 sequence: CASSFRGNGGNEQFF. Written as DNA, the CDR3 is TGTGCCAGCAGTTTTCGGGGTAACGGGGGGAATGAGCAGTTCTTC.

V and J are TRBV6-4 and TRBJ2-5; maybe TRBD2 (6 bases). The CDR3 length is 15 residues. V shed 4 bases and J shed 1 base, with 13 bases lying between them. Germline CDR1 reads MRHNA; CDR2 reads SNTAGT. The DNA for the CDR3 is TGTGCCAGCAGTGCCCGTTTCGGGGGCCAAGAGACCCAGTACTTC. This sequence encodes CASSARFGGQETQYF.

The chain joins TRBV7-3 to TRBJ2-1, with 9 bases identical to TRBD2. There are 15 residues in the CDR3. Germline V gene sequence: CDR1 SGHTA, CDR2 FQGTGA. Trimming at V came to 0 bases and at J to 9 bases, leaving 6 bases not matched to a gene. CDR3 region: CASSLTGSGSGEQFF. CDR3 bases: TGTGCCAGCAGCTTAACGGGTAGCGGGAGCGGTGAGCAGTTCTTC.

This rearrangement joins TRBV27 to TRBJ2-7; 14 nucleotides match TRBD2. Trimming removed 3 bases from V and 6 bases from J; junction bases left unmatched: 10. Per germline, CDR1 MNHEY and CDR2 SMNVEV (reference sequence). The CDR3 length is 17 residues. The CDR3 coding sequence is TGTGCCAGCAGTTTTTTCCCGACTAGCGGGAGGGTCATCGAGCAGTACTTC. This sequence encodes CASSFFPTSGRVIEQYF.

This clone has more than one count but fewer than ten. A junction end diverges from the germline sequence, so it may reflect a read error. The chain links TRBV15 to TRBJ2-1, with 10 bases matching TRBD1. This CDR3 is 16 amino acids long. The V gene's germline CDR1 is LNHNV and CDR2 YYDKDF (reference sequence). This chain's CDR3 is CATSRVNPWTGGFGVF. CDR3 in DNA: TGTGCCACCAGCAGAGTTAATCCCTGGACAGGGGGGTTTGGTGTCTTC.

The gene calls are TRBV20-1 and TRBJ2-7; D uncertain. Looked up from germline, CDR1 is DFQATT and CDR2 is SNEGSKA (reference sequence). Trimming shortened V by 3 bases and J by 2 bases, and 5 bases separated the two germline ends. The CDR3 sequence is 11 residues long. The CDR3 here is CSASIAYEQYF. As DNA, the CDR3 is TGCAGTGCTAGCATAGCCTACGAGCAGTACTTC.

This clone was observed a handful of times. The rearrangement links TRBV5-4 to TRBJ1-2, with unresolved D. Germline loops: CDR1 SGHNT, CDR2 YYREEE (reference sequence). Between the trimmed V and J ends, which lost 3 bases and 8 bases, there was a span of 8 bases. The CDR3 contains 11 residues. This CDR3 is CASSSMTGYTF. CDR3 coding DNA: TGTGCCAGCAGCTCCATGACAGGCTACACCTTC.

Only a few counts were recorded for this clone. The chain links TRBV28 to TRBJ2-7, with TRBD2 matching over 7 bases. This CDR3 comprises 15 residues. Germline V CDR1 and CDR2: MDHEN, SYDVKM. J gave up 0 bases and V 7 bases, and 9 bases lay outside the gene matches. CDR3 DNA sequence: TGTGCCAGCAAATCACAGCGGGGACTCTCCTACGAGCAGTACTTC. Amino acids: CASKSQRGLSYEQYF.

This clone showed up just a few times. The chain links TRBV7-2 to TRBJ2-7; 7 bases line up with TRBD1. Germline values: CDR1 SGHTA, CDR2 FQGNSA. This CDR3 is 15 amino acids long. V shed 4 bases and J 7 bases; nucleotides not matched to a gene: 13. CDR3 DNA sequence: TGTGCCAGCAGCTCCTTCAGTAGACAGGGTGGAGAGCAGTACTTC. Residues: CASSSFSRQGGEQYF.

The chain carries TRBV11-2 and TRBJ2-1, with TRBD2 matching 15 bases. The length of the CDR3 is 17 residues. In germline, CDR1 is SGHAT, CDR2 FQNNGV. J lost 5 bases, V lost 3 bases, and 5 bases had no gene match. CDR3 protein: CASSLWTSGRANNEQFF. The CDR3 bases are TGTGCCAGCAGCTTGTGGACTAGCGGGAGGGCTAACAATGAGCAGTTCTTC.

This clone appeared a few times. Other nucleotide sequences in the sample specify the same CDR3. The chain employs TRBV11-2 and TRBJ2-3, with TRBD2 matching 12 bases. With 2 bases clipped from V and 4 bases from J, the junction kept 4 bases outside the gene matches. Per germline, CDR1 SGHAT and CDR2 FQNNGV. The CDR3 length is 16 residues. In nucleotides, the CDR3 is TGTGCCAGCAGCTTACGGCTAGCGGGAGGGGCAGATACGCAGTATTTT. Amino acids: CASSLRLAGGADTQYF.

In this sample, this clone turned up a few times. This sequence joins TRBV6-5 and TRBJ2-2; 9 positions agree with TRBD1. Per germline, CDR1 MNHEY and CDR2 SVGAGI. V lost 5 bases, J lost 3 bases, and 4 bases stayed unmatched. The CDR3 spans 15 residues. The CDR3 protein is CASSARTGDTGELFF. The DNA of the CDR3 is TGTGCCAGCAGTGCGCGGACAGGGGACACCGGGGAGCTGTTTTTT.

The chain carries TRBV4-3 and TRBJ2-1; tentatively, D is TRBD2 (5 bases). The germline V gene encodes CDR1 LGHNA and CDR2 YSLEER. The CDR3 extends over 16 amino acids. Trimming shortened V by 0 bases and J by 9 bases, and 18 bases separated the two germline ends. The CDR3 nucleotides are TGCGCCAGCAGCCAAGATGGCCTCCTGGGGAGCAGTGAGCAGTTCTTC. It encodes CASSQDGLLGSSEQFF.

The genes are TRBV28 and TRBJ2-5, with D unclear. CDR1 and CDR2 from the germline V gene are MDHEN and SYDVKM. The CDR3 spans 12 residues. V lost 2 bases, J lost 5 bases, and 6 bases lay in between. The CDR3 protein is CASSLDGETQYF. Here the CDR3 DNA reads TGTGCCAGCAGTTTAGACGGGGAGACCCAGTACTTC.

This chain connects TRBV4-2 to TRBJ2-3, with TRBD1 identical over 8 bases. CDR3 length: 17 residues. V lost 4 bases to trimming and J lost 4 bases; unmatched junction nucleotides: 13. The germline CDR1 and CDR2 sequences are LGHNA and YNFKEQ. CDR3 region: CASSRAEQGDFSDTQYF. The CDR3 region has the DNA TGTGCCAGCAGCCGCGCCGAACAGGGGGATTTCTCAGATACGCAGTATTTT.

The rearrangement links TRBV28 to TRBJ1-5, with 9 bases aligning to TRBD1. V was clipped by 5 bases and J by 5 bases; unmatched bases: 7. Germline CDR1 is MDHEN and CDR2 is SYDVKM. The CDR3 loop spans 15 amino acids. The CDR3 nucleotides are TGTGCCAGCAGTCGTCCGGGACAGGGCCATCAGCCCCAGCATTTT. This sequence encodes CASSRPGQGHQPQHF.